Listed here are 22 T cell receptor beta chains from one sample, sequenced in a study of beta chain features in type 1 diabetes. Study-wide findings and caveats: People with Type 1 diabetes carried modestly yet significantly shorter TCRB CDR3s in all four CD4+ subsets.

These receptors' targets are unknown. Expressed TCRB transcripts got sequenced, as all isolated RNA was reverse transcribed. Sequencing was performed with immunoSEQ multiplex PCR; in TCRdb, only in-frame clones are kept and a portion is missing. The repertoire holds fewer than 300,000 clones, with around 9.9% as singletons. Material for sequencing was naive CD4+ T cells from blood. The receptors here all came from a man aged 30 to 45 with type 1 diabetes.

The chain couples TRBV6-1 to TRBJ1-2, with D uncertain. Between the trimmed V and J ends, which lost 7 bases and 3 bases, there was a span of 9 bases. In germline, CDR1 is MNHNS, CDR2 SASEGT. This CDR3 spans 12 amino acids. The CDR3 loop reads CASMGLDYGYTF. CDR3 DNA sequence: TGTGCCAGCATGGGCCTCGACTATGGCTACACCTTC.

The V call is TRBV29-1, the J call TRBJ2-3; D is ambiguous. The germline V gene has CDR1 SQVTM and CDR2 ANQGSEA. Trimming pared 5 bases from V and 2 bases from J, leaving 17 bases between. The CDR3 has 15 residues. DNA of the CDR3: TGCAGCGTTCATCGGCGGAACGGCGTCACAGATACGCAGTATTTT. This translates into CSVHRRNGVTDTQYF.

In its sample, this clone was seen a few times. The chain carries TRBV18 and TRBJ2-7; 12 bases map to TRBD1. Unmatched junction bases numbered 4, after V lost 3 bases and J lost 4 bases. The CDR3 has 15 residues. Germline values: CDR1 KGHSH, CDR2 LQKENI. CDR3 nucleotide sequence: TGTGCCAGCTCACCGAAGGGACAGGGGGCTTACGAGCAGTACTTC. Its protein product is CASSPKGQGAYEQYF.

This chain links TRBV7-8 with TRBJ1-1, with 10 bases lining up with TRBD1. The germline V gene has CDR1 SGHVS and CDR2 FQNEAQ. V shed 6 bases and J 5 bases; nucleotides not matched to a gene: 9. The CDR3 loop spans 15 amino acids. CDR3 loop: CASRVSGQGGTEAFF. DNA for the CDR3: TGTGCCAGCAGGGTATCCGGACAGGGGGGGACTGAAGCTTTCTTT.

The chain recombines TRBV7-9 with TRBJ1-1, with D possibly matching TRBD1 (5 bases). Germline CDR1 and CDR2: SEHNR and FQNEAQ (reference sequence). CDR3 length: 11 residues. V lost 6 bases and J 7 bases, leaving 9 bases between the germline ends. CDR3 residues: CASRTTGEAFF. The CDR3 coding sequence is TGTGCCAGCAGGACCACAGGTGAAGCTTTCTTT.

The rearrangement joins TRBV5-4 to TRBJ1-1; TRBD1 might be the D (6 bases). The CDR3 covers 14 residues. Germline V gene lookup returns CDR1 SGHNT and CDR2 YYREEE (reference sequence). V was clipped by 4 bases and J by 1 base, with 11 bases between them. CDR3 region: CASSAPTGNTEAFF. The CDR3 DNA is TGTGCCAGCAGCGCCCCGACAGGGAACACTGAAGCTTTCTTT. The full variable domain, rest sourced from reference TRBV5-4 and TRBJ1-1, is ETGVTQSPTHLIKTRGQQVTLRCSSQSGHNTVSWYQQALGQGPQFIFQYYREEENGRGNFPPRFSGLQFPNYSSELNVNALELDDSALYLCASSAPTGNTEAFFGQGTRLTVV.

This chain connects TRBV7-8 to TRBJ2-3, with D tentatively TRBD1 (5 bases). Per the germline V gene, CDR1 is SGHVS and CDR2 is FQNEAQ. The CDR3 is 17 residues long. Trimming cost V 1 base and J 4 bases, with 18 bases left between them. The CDR3 reads CASSLGGPRAFPDTQYF. CDR3 nucleotide sequence: TGTGCCAGCAGCTTAGGAGGTCCCAGGGCGTTCCCAGATACGCAGTATTTT.

The genes are TRBV5-1 and TRBJ1-4; 9 bases map to TRBD1. V shed 4 bases and J 6 bases; nucleotides not matched to a gene: 4. Looked up from germline, CDR1 is SGHRS and CDR2 is YFSETQ. CDR3 size: 14 residues. The DNA of the CDR3 is TGCGCCAGCAGCCCCGACAGGGGGGATGAAAAACTGTTTTTT. It codes for CASSPDRGDEKLFF.

The chain links TRBV11-2 to TRBJ1-6; D unresolved. The CDR3 runs 13 residues. Trimming cost V 1 base and J 7 bases, with 5 bases left between them. Germline V gives CDR1 SGHAT, CDR2 FQNNGV. CDR3 bases: TGTGCCAGCAGCTTAGGGCAAAATTCACCCCTCCACTTT. It yields the protein CASSLGQNSPLHF.

This chain connects TRBV18 to TRBJ2-5; D may be TRBD1 (6 bases). The CDR3 covers 14 residues. CDR1 is KGHSH, CDR2 LQKENI, per germline. Deletions cut 2 bases from V and 5 bases from J, with 12 bases between. CDR3 nucleotides: TGTGCCAGCTCACCAGCCGCAGGGGCGGAGACCCAGTACTTC. This sequence encodes CASSPAAGAETQYF.

This chain uses TRBV27 with TRBJ2-1, with TRBD2 identical over 9 bases. J gave up 10 bases and V 6 bases, and 16 bases lay outside the gene matches. The CDR3 extends over 16 amino acids. Germline CDR1 and CDR2: MNHEY and SMNVEV (reference sequence). As DNA, the CDR3 is TGTGCCAGCAGCCGCCCCGGGACTAGCCGTACTCTCGAGCAGTTCTTC. Translated: CASSRPGTSRTLEQFF.

The genes are TRBV18 and TRBJ1-2; 8 bases agree with TRBD1. The germline V gene has CDR1 KGHSH and CDR2 LQKENI. This CDR3 is built from 16 residues. Trimming at V came to 6 bases and at J to 2 bases, leaving 11 bases not matched to a gene. Here the CDR3 reads CASSPTSRQGNYGYTF. The CDR3, as DNA: TGTGCCAGCTCTCCGACCTCTCGACAGGGGAACTATGGCTACACCTTC.

The rearrangement links TRBV6-5 to TRBJ2-1; a weak D match, TRBD2 (5 bases). The CDR3 covers 15 residues. V gave up 4 bases and J gave up 4 bases, with 14 bases separating them. CDR1 is MNHEY and CDR2 is SVGAGI in the germline V gene. CDR3 in DNA: TGTGCCAGCAGTTTCTCTAGCAACGGGTACAATGAGCAGTTCTTC. It yields the protein CASSFSSNGYNEQFF.

The chain has TRBV5-4 and TRBJ1-3, with TRBD1 identical over 9 bases. Germline V gives CDR1 SGHNT, CDR2 YYREEE (reference sequence). J lost 3 bases, V lost 4 bases, and 8 bases had no gene match. This CDR3 comprises 16 residues. CDR3 DNA: TGTGCCAGCAGCCCGACAGGGGGTTCTTATGGAAACACCATATATTTT. It specifies CASSPTGGSYGNTIYF.

The V and J genes are TRBV10-3 and TRBJ1-2; D is possibly TRBD1 (5 bases). CDR3 size: 12 residues. V lost 4 bases and J lost 2, with 5 bases in between. Germline V gene sequence: CDR1 ENHRY, CDR2 SYGVKD. CDR3 nucleotides: TGTGCCATCAGTGGACAGAACTATGGCTACACCTTC. This sequence encodes CAISGQNYGYTF.

V and J are TRBV19 and TRBJ1-6, with D maybe TRBD1 (5 bases). V dropped 6 bases and J dropped 8 bases, with 14 bases sitting between them. CDR1 and CDR2 (germline): LNHDA, SQIVND (reference sequence). This CDR3 is 14 amino acids long. CDR3 residues: CASRTVGVDSPLHF. CDR3 sequence (DNA): TGTGCCAGTAGAACGGTAGGGGTCGATTCACCCCTCCACTTT.

The chain combines TRBV7-2 with TRBJ1-4; no firm D call. The V end was cut by 1 base, the J end by 0 bases, with 6 bases between. This CDR3 is 15 amino acids long. Germline CDR1 and CDR2: SGHTA and FQGNSA. The CDR3 reads CASSLVAATNEKLFF. CDR3 DNA sequence: TGTGCCAGCAGCTTAGTGGCAGCAACTAATGAAAAACTGTTTTTT.

V gene TRBV19 combines with J gene TRBJ2-3; 9 bases align to TRBD2. The CDR3 has 17 residues. The germline gives CDR1 LNHDA, CDR2 SQIVND (reference sequence). The ends lost 6 bases at V and 4 bases at J; junction bases unmatched: 14. CDR3 in amino acids: CASSLGYVSGGPDTQYF. CDR3 sequence (DNA): TGTGCCAGTAGCCTGGGGTATGTCAGCGGGGGGCCAGATACGCAGTATTTT.

The rearrangement links TRBV28 to TRBJ1-4, with TRBD1 matching 9 bases. CDR3 size: 15 residues. Unmatched junction bases numbered 8, after V lost 5 bases and J lost 7 bases. Germline V gives CDR1 MDHEN, CDR2 SYDVKM. The CDR3 DNA is TGTGCCAGCAGTATCCTGACAGGGGGGGGTGAAAAACTGTTTTTT. Protein product: CASSILTGGGEKLFF.

Only a few counts were recorded for this clone. This chain links TRBV30 with TRBJ1-2; D perhaps matches TRBD1 (6 bases). This CDR3 is 11 amino acids long. Germline CDR1 GTSNPN, CDR2 SVGIG (reference sequence). V dropped 8 bases and J dropped 5 bases, with 12 bases sitting between them. DNA for the CDR3: TGTGCCATGGACAGAGATTATGGCTACACCTTC. Amino acids: CAMDRDYGYTF.

This clone was recorded a few times. The chain recombines TRBV30 with TRBJ2-1, with D possibly TRBD2 on 6 matching bases. Germline loops: CDR1 GTSNPN, CDR2 SVGIG (reference sequence). This CDR3 contains 14 residues. The germline V and J ends were trimmed by 0 bases and 12 bases, with 18 bases remaining between them. The CDR3 reads CAWSVGLYVSVQFF. DNA of the CDR3: TGTGCCTGGAGTGTAGGACTATATGTTAGCGTGCAGTTCTTC.

This rearrangement joins TRBV9 to TRBJ1-2; TRBD1 matches 7 bases. The CDR3 has 14 amino acids. V gave up 4 bases and J gave up 4 bases; unmatched junction bases: 7. From germline, CDR1 is SGDLS and CDR2 YYNGEE. The CDR3 DNA follows: TGTGCCAGCAGCACTCGACAGGGTTCCTATGGCTACACCTTC. Its protein is CASSTRQGSYGYTF.